Shown below are 16 T cell receptor beta chains from a single sample sequenced in a study of T cell repertoires in cytomegalovirus infection. TCRdb processed the reads anew with MiXCR; each CDR3 protein has one entry. The table has hundreds of thousands of distinct CDR3 sequences, 32% seen once; the top ten hold around 12%. Antigens for these TCRs are unknown. The input for sequencing was cultured CD8+ T cells from PBMCs, taken from culture after CMV antigen stimulation. These receptor sequences come from a human donor in good health (CMV status not recorded). Some clones in this sample may be carry-over from other donors' samples.

This chain uses TRBV15 with TRBJ2-3; D is unclear. Germline values: CDR1 LNHNV, CDR2 YYDKDF (reference sequence). V lost 5 bases and J lost 5, with 20 bases in between. CDR3 length: 16 amino acids. The CDR3 reads CATSRYSSTVGDTQYF. The CDR3 DNA reads as TGTGCCACCAGCCGATACTCGTCCACTGTAGGAGATACGCAGTATTTT.

This clonotype appeared many times. The V gene is TRBV7-8, the J gene TRBJ2-7, with 7 nucleotides matching TRBD2. Germline CDR1 reads SGHVS; CDR2 reads FQNEAQ. CDR3 length: 13 residues. V shed 0 bases and J 6 bases; nucleotides not matched to a gene: 2. CDR3 region: CASSLASGGEQYF. The CDR3 DNA sequence: TGTGCCAGCAGCTTAGCTTCGGGGGGCGAGCAGTACTTC.

This rearrangement joins TRBV7-9 to TRBJ1-1, with unresolved D. Germline loops: CDR1 SEHNR, CDR2 FQNEAQ (reference sequence). The CDR3 spans 12 residues. Trimming removed 3 bases from V and 7 bases from J, with 9 bases in between. The CDR3 bases are TGTGCCAGCAGCTTCTCTCCCCTTGAAGCTTTCTTT. Its protein is CASSFSPLEAFF.

The chain employs TRBV6-2 or TRBV6-3 and TRBJ2-2; a weak D match, TRBD1 (7 bases). Looked up from germline, CDR1 is MNHEY and CDR2 is SVGEGT. The CDR3 length is 16 residues. Trimming left V 2 bases short and J 7 bases short, with 17 bases between. CDR3: CASSYHGGGAGGELFF. The CDR3, as DNA: TGTGCCAGCAGTTACCACGGAGGGGGCGCTGGCGGGGAGCTGTTTTTT.

This clonotype was recorded a few times. CDR3 residues: CASSLDYQSFQETQYF. CDR3 nucleotide sequence: TGTGCCAGCAGCTTAGACTACCAGAGCTTCCAAGAGACCCAGTACTTC. The rearrangement uses TRBV7-2 and TRBJ2-5; D remains unclear. Trimming cost V 1 base and J 1 base, with 13 bases left between them. CDR3 length: 16 amino acids. Per the germline V gene, CDR1 is SGHTA and CDR2 is FQGNSA.

V is TRBV27 and J is TRBJ1-4; TRBD1 aligns across 11 bases. Trimming cost V 5 bases and J 6 bases; bases outside gene matches: 2. The CDR3 is 14 amino acids. Germline V gives CDR1 MNHEY, CDR2 SMNVEV (reference sequence). This CDR3 reads CASSGTGGYEKLFF. CDR3 in DNA: TGTGCCAGCAGTGGGACAGGGGGATATGAAAAACTGTTTTTT.

This clonotype has more than one count but fewer than ten. This rearrangement joins TRBV4-1 to TRBJ1-1; 9 bases map to TRBD1. With V trimmed by 1 base and J by 3 bases, 9 bases remained unmatched. The CDR3 has 17 amino acids. Germline CDR1 is MGHRA and CDR2 is YSYEKL. DNA of the CDR3: TGCGCCAGCAGCCAAGGATGGGACAGGGAACGGGACACTGAAGCTTTCTTT. Translating gives CASSQGWDRERDTEAFF.

The chain combines TRBV25-1 with TRBJ1-2, with no clear D. The germline V gene has CDR1 MGHDK and CDR2 SYGVNS. The CDR3 is made up of 13 amino acids. V lost 1 base and J 2 bases, leaving 5 bases between the germline ends. Written as DNA, the CDR3 is TGTGCCAGCAGTGAATTACCAAACTATGGCTACACCTTC. Residues: CASSELPNYGYTF.

This clonotype was recorded at least ten times. The chain combines TRBV9 with TRBJ2-1; tentatively, D is TRBD2 (6 bases). Per the germline V gene, CDR1 is SGDLS and CDR2 is YYNGEE. The CDR3 has 15 residues. V was trimmed by 0 bases and J by 3 bases, leaving 10 bases between them. CDR3 protein: CASSVGASVYNEQFF. In DNA form, the CDR3 reads TGTGCCAGCAGCGTAGGGGCTAGCGTCTACAATGAGCAGTTCTTC.

The chain employs TRBV5-4 and TRBJ2-7; D ambiguous. Germline CDR1 reads SGHNT; CDR2 reads YYREEE (reference sequence). The CDR3 is made up of 12 amino acids. Trimming shortened V by 5 bases and J by 4 bases, and 10 bases separated the two germline ends. CDR3 amino acids: CASSYNQYEQYV. CDR3 in DNA: TGTGCCAGCAGTTATAATCAGTACGAGCAGTACGTC.

This clonotype was seen only a few times. The rearrangement joins TRBV4-1 to TRBJ1-2; a possible D gene is TRBD1 (5 bases). The CDR3 totals 15 residues. Germline assignment: CDR1 MGHRA and CDR2 YSYEKL. V lost 1 base, J lost 5 bases, and 14 bases lay in between. The chain's CDR3 is CASSQVKGERYGYTF. CDR3 sequence (DNA): TGCGCCAGCAGCCAAGTTAAAGGGGAACGGTATGGCTACACCTTC.

J is TRBJ2-5 and V is TRBV5-1; 9 bases map to TRBD1. Looked up from germline, CDR1 is SGHRS and CDR2 is YFSETQ. V dropped 5 bases and J dropped 5; count of bases not matched to a gene: 13. CDR3 length equals 16 residues. The CDR3 DNA follows: TGCGCCAGCAGTCAAGTACCGGGACAGGGTTTTGAGACCCAGTACTTC. Translating gives CASSQVPGQGFETQYF.

The chain uses TRBV6-2 or TRBV6-3 and TRBJ2-1; 8 positions agree with TRBD2. Germline values: CDR1 MNHEY, CDR2 SVGEGT. V lost 0 bases to trimming and J lost 2 bases; unmatched junction nucleotides: 6. This CDR3 region has 17 residues. In DNA, the CDR3 is TGTGCCAGCAGTTACTCGAAAAGCGGGGGTCCCTACAATGAGCAGTTCTTC. Protein product: CASSYSKSGGPYNEQFF.

This chain uses TRBV6-2 or TRBV6-3 with TRBJ1-1, with 8 bases aligning to TRBD1. The CDR3 length is 15 residues. Germline V CDR1 and CDR2: MNHEY, SVGEGT. V dropped 6 bases and J dropped 5; count of bases not matched to a gene: 11. The CDR3 loop is CASRQTGTGGTEAFF. CDR3 DNA sequence: TGTGCCAGCAGACAAACCGGGACAGGAGGGACTGAAGCTTTCTTT.

The chain couples TRBV4-1 to TRBJ2-7; 14 positions agree with TRBD2. V gave up 0 bases and J gave up 4 bases; unmatched junction bases: 8. This CDR3 is built from 18 residues. Germline V gives CDR1 MGHRA, CDR2 YSYEKL. CDR3 amino acids: CASSQESGLAGARYEQYF. The DNA of the CDR3 is TGCGCCAGCAGCCAAGAATCGGGACTAGCGGGGGCAAGATACGAGCAGTACTTC.

The chain carries TRBV28 and TRBJ1-2; 10 bases align to TRBD1. J gave up 6 bases and V 5 bases, and 6 bases lay outside the gene matches. Germline values: CDR1 MDHEN, CDR2 SYDVKM. The CDR3 has 14 residues. In nucleotides, the CDR3 is TGTGCCAGCAGTGCGACAGGGGGCGCGGATGGCTACACCTTC. This codes for CASSATGGADGYTF.